These 8 T cell receptor beta chains came from one sample sequenced in a study of T cells in localized non-small cell lung cancer. Measured with immunoSEQ multiplex PCR; TCRdb has only the in-frame clones, and not every one. The sample includes about 35,000 clones, 90% of them seen just once. This material consisted of peripheral blood, taken before any cancer treatment. Receptors were obtained from a man aged 35 to 69 with stage I lung adenocarcinoma.

The chain links TRBV5-1 to TRBJ2-7; a weak D match, TRBD1 (6 bases). With 1 base removed from V and 4 bases from J, the gap between germline ends came to 12 bases. This CDR3 is 14 amino acids long. Germline V gene data show CDR1 as SGHRS and CDR2 as YFSETQ. For the CDR3, the DNA is TGCGCCAGCAGCTTGAAGGCAGGGGAGTACGAGCAGTACTTC. Translating it yields CASSLKAGEYEQYF.

The V gene is TRBV5-5, the J gene TRBJ1-1; D gene unclear. Looked up from germline, CDR1 is SGHKS and CDR2 is YYEKEE (reference sequence). The CDR3 is 14 amino acids. The V end lost 6 bases, the J end lost 0 bases, and 12 bases lay between the germline ends. The CDR3 DNA sequence: TGTGCCAGCATCCGGGGTTTGATGAACACTGAAGCTTTCTTT. Its protein is CASIRGLMNTEAFF.

The V call is TRBV6-5, the J call TRBJ2-1, with no clear D. Trimming shortened V by 8 bases and J by 1 base, and 15 bases separated the two germline ends. The CDR3 spans 15 residues. The V gene's germline CDR1 is MNHEY and CDR2 SVGAGI. CDR3 amino acids: CASEARQNSYNEQFF. CDR3 sequence (DNA): TGTGCCAGCGAGGCCAGGCAGAATTCCTACAATGAGCAGTTCTTC.

This chain uses TRBV6-5 with TRBJ2-7, with D perhaps matching TRBD1 (5 bases). Germline CDR1 and CDR2: MNHEY and SVGAGI. There are 11 residues in the CDR3. Trimming took 6 bases from V and 4 from J, leaving 7 bases between them. CDR3 residues: CASRDIYEQYF. Here the CDR3 DNA reads TGTGCCAGCAGGGACATTTACGAGCAGTACTTC.

The chain carries TRBV6-1 and TRBJ2-5; no firm D call. With 8 bases removed from V and 3 bases from J, the gap between germline ends came to 13 bases. CDR1 is MNHNS, CDR2 SASEGT, per germline. The CDR3 consists of 13 residues. CDR3 sequence reads: CASARSGEETQYF. CDR3 nucleotides: TGTGCCAGCGCCCGCAGTGGGGAAGAGACCCAGTACTTC.

The V and J genes are TRBV19 and TRBJ2-3, with D tentatively TRBD1 (6 bases). Germline lookup yields CDR1 LNHDA and CDR2 SQIVND (reference sequence). Trimming stripped 5 bases from V and 10 bases from J, with 25 bases between. The CDR3 length is 16 residues. CDR3 nucleotides: TGTGCCAGTAGTCCCCGACTTGGGGGCTTGGTTAGATCGCAGTATTTT. It encodes CASSPRLGGLVRSQYF.

This clone occurred once. V usage is TRBV10-3 and J usage is TRBJ2-7, with 9 positions matching TRBD2. This CDR3 is 15 amino acids long. Germline V lookup: CDR1 ENHRY, CDR2 SYGVKD. V lost 8 bases to trimming and J lost 3 bases; unmatched junction nucleotides: 11. CDR3 nucleotides: TGTGCCATCTCTTGGGTCAGCGGGGGGCACTACGAGCAGTACTTC. Translation: CAISWVSGGHYEQYF.

The chain uses TRBV30 and TRBJ2-6; the D call may be TRBD1 or TRBD2 (5 bases each). The CDR3 covers 12 residues. Germline values: CDR1 GTSNPN, CDR2 SVGIG (reference sequence). V dropped 4 bases and J dropped 16 bases, with 17 bases sitting between them. CDR3 sequence (DNA): TGTGCCTGGAATCTCCCCGGGGCAGGACTGACTTTC. Translating it yields CAWNLPGAGLTF.